This T cell receptor beta chain was recovered during a study of cytomegalovirus exposure and HLA in healthy donors. Looked up from germline, CDR1 is LNHDA and CDR2 is SQIVND (reference sequence). The CDR3 spans 14 residues. Trimming removed 7 bases from V and 7 bases from J; junction bases left unmatched: 9. The PCR used 60 Vbeta and 13 Jbeta primers. Only in-frame clones appear in the TCRdb table, and some are missing; sequencing was by immunoSEQ multiplex PCR. Of over 150,000 clones detected, about 78% appear once; the ten largest clones hold about 2.7%. Sequencing was carried out using PBMCs. The source is a young woman in good health and CMV-seronegative. V is TRBV19 and J is TRBJ2-2, with 7 positions matching TRBD1. The CDR3 DNA sequence: TGTGCCAGTAACCCTGACAGGGTCTACGGGGAGCTGTTTTTT. Encoded protein: CASNPDRVYGELFF.